The 3 T cell receptor beta chains below were found in one sample sequenced in a study of cytomegalovirus exposure and HLA in healthy donors. Measured with immunoSEQ multiplex PCR; TCRdb has only the in-frame clones, and not every one. Altogether roughly 220,000 clones are present, around 80% being singletons, with the ten largest covering over 12%. The sequenced sample consisted of PBMCs. These receptors were taken from a woman aged 25 to 45 in good health and CMV-seropositive.

The V gene is TRBV5-4, the J gene TRBJ2-7; maybe TRBD2 (5 bases). From germline, CDR1 is SGHNT and CDR2 YYREEE (reference sequence). This CDR3 comprises 13 residues. Trimming left V 3 bases short and J 4 bases short, with 11 bases between. Written as DNA, the CDR3 is TGTGCCAGCAGCTCCGAGGGCGTATACGAGCAGTACTTC. This translates into CASSSEGVYEQYF.

The chain uses TRBV27 and TRBJ1-1; D might be TRBD1 (5 bases). The CDR3 sequence is 15 residues long. The V end lost 3 bases, the J end lost 0 bases, and 11 bases lay between the germline ends. Germline values: CDR1 MNHEY, CDR2 SMNVEV (reference sequence). CDR3: CASSFIAGLNTEAFF. The CDR3 DNA follows: TGTGCCAGCAGTTTCATAGCAGGGTTGAACACTGAAGCTTTCTTT.

Here the CDR3 reads CASSMFGTAYGYTF. CDR3 nucleotide sequence: TGTGCCAGTAGTATGTTCGGGACAGCCTATGGCTACACCTTC. The gene calls are TRBV19 and TRBJ1-2, with 7 bases lining up with TRBD1. The CDR3 runs 14 residues. Germline assignment: CDR1 LNHDA and CDR2 SQIVND (reference sequence). The trim removed 3 bases at V and 4 bases at J, leaving 5 bases unmatched.